The 14 T cell receptor beta chains in this list originate from one sample, sequenced in a study of blood T cell repertoires in COVID-19. The assay was immunoSEQ multiplex PCR, and TCRdb's table has in-frame clones only and misses some. The table records about 73,000 clones, more than 70% of them present only once. Sequencing used peripheral blood. The receptors come from a man aged 65-85 years with COVID-19, enrolled during active disease.

V gene TRBV28 combines with J gene TRBJ1-1, with 11 nucleotides matching TRBD1. The V gene's germline CDR1 is MDHEN and CDR2 SYDVKM. Trimming at V came to 8 bases and at J to 3 bases, leaving 8 bases not matched to a gene. CDR3 length: 15 residues. The CDR3 protein is CASSWTGGVYTEAFF. The CDR3 region has the DNA TGTGCCAGCTCTTGGACAGGGGGCGTTTACACTGAAGCTTTCTTT.

The chain combines TRBV5-1 with TRBJ2-1; no clear D. Trimming left V 0 bases short and J 4 bases short, with 8 bases between. Per the germline V gene, CDR1 is SGHRS and CDR2 is YFSETQ. The CDR3 contains 14 residues. The CDR3 nucleotides read TGCGCCAGCAGCTTGGATGCAGTATACAATGAGCAGTTCTTC. This codes for CASSLDAVYNEQFF.

This clone was observed once. The gene calls are TRBV19 and TRBJ1-5, with D possibly TRBD1 on 5 matching bases. CDR1 is LNHDA and CDR2 is SQIVND in the germline V gene (reference sequence). The CDR3 has 18 amino acids. Here the CDR3 DNA reads TGTGCTTCGATGGGGGGGAGGATAAGTTGGGCACGCAATCAGCCCCAGCATTTT. Amino acids: CASMGGRISWARNQPQHF.

This rearrangement joins TRBV5-1 to TRBJ1-3; a weak D match, TRBD1 (5 bases). The CDR3 covers 15 residues. Trimming removed 4 bases at V and 1 base at J, with 12 bases between. Germline V gene sequence: CDR1 SGHRS, CDR2 YFSETQ. The CDR3 DNA sequence: TGCGCCAGCAGCGGTACAGGAGGGTCTGGAAACACCATATATTTT. Its protein is CASSGTGGSGNTIYF.

CDR3 sequence: CASSSLSQGRGPDTQYF. For the CDR3, the DNA is TGTGCCAGCAGCTCTCTCTCCCAGGGAAGGGGCCCAGATACGCAGTATTTT. The chain couples TRBV11-3 to TRBJ2-3, with D tentatively TRBD1 (5 bases). Trimming pared 4 bases from V and 4 bases from J, leaving 21 bases between. This CDR3 has 17 amino acids. CDR1 and CDR2 from the germline V gene are SGHNT and YENEEA.

The V call is TRBV18, the J call TRBJ2-3, with D tentatively TRBD2 (5 bases). V shed 3 bases and J shed 2 bases, with 15 bases lying between them. The germline gives CDR1 KGHSH, CDR2 LQKENI. The CDR3 spans 16 residues. The CDR3 sequence: CASSPARALHTDTQYF. The CDR3 DNA reads as TGTGCCAGCTCACCTGCGCGGGCTCTCCACACAGATACGCAGTATTTT.

The chain carries TRBV7-9 and TRBJ1-5; 11 bases are shared with TRBD1. This CDR3 region has 15 residues. Trimming at V came to 5 bases and at J to 5 bases, leaving 5 bases not matched to a gene. The V gene's germline CDR1 is SEHNR and CDR2 FQNEAQ (reference sequence). The CDR3 nucleotides read TGTGCCAGCAGCCCCGGGACAGGGGGATATCAGCCCCAGCATTTT. Amino acid sequence: CASSPGTGGYQPQHF. The complete variable domain, with remaining parts taken from reference TRBV7-9 and TRBJ1-5, reads DTGVSQNPRHKITKRGQNVTFRCDPISEHNRLYWYRQTLGQGPEFLTYFQNEAQLEKSRLLSDRFSAERPKGSFSTLEIQRTEQGDSAMYLCASSPGTGGYQPQHFGDGTRLSIL.

The chain combines TRBV5-1 with TRBJ1-3, with no clear D. The CDR3 covers 15 residues. Germline assignment: CDR1 SGHRS and CDR2 YFSETQ. Trimming removed 4 bases from V and 3 bases from J, with 14 bases in between. The CDR3 region is CASSRSPVDGNTIYF. CDR3 nucleotides: TGCGCCAGCAGCCGGAGTCCGGTAGATGGAAACACCATATATTTT.

A word on this clone: Other DNA sequences from this sample encode an identical CDR3 as well. The chain uses TRBV5-4 and TRBJ1-2, with D perhaps TRBD1 (6 bases). Germline V gene data show CDR1 as SGHNT and CDR2 as YYREEE (reference sequence). The CDR3 sequence is 12 residues long. Deletions cut 4 bases from V and 4 bases from J, with 8 bases between. For the CDR3, the DNA is TGTGCCAGCAGCCCGGACAGCTATGGCTACACCTTC. Its translation: CASSPDSYGYTF.

This chain uses TRBV7-8 with TRBJ1-1, with D possibly TRBD1 on 5 matching bases. V dropped 1 base and J dropped 4 bases, with 16 bases sitting between them. This CDR3 spans 16 amino acids. The germline gives CDR1 SGHVS, CDR2 FQNEAQ. This chain's CDR3 is CASSLGYRGRGTEAFF. The CDR3 DNA reads as TGTGCCAGCAGCTTAGGCTATCGGGGGAGGGGCACTGAAGCTTTCTTT.

This rearrangement joins TRBV5-8 to TRBJ1-5, with D perhaps TRBD1 (5 bases). Trimming pared 0 bases from V and 0 bases from J, leaving 7 bases between. CDR1 is SGHTS and CDR2 is YDEGEE in the germline V gene. The CDR3 is made up of 15 amino acids. CDR3: CASSLGGDSNQPQHF. In DNA form, the CDR3 reads TGTGCCAGCAGCTTGGGGGGGGATAGCAATCAGCCCCAGCATTTT.

This clone came up a few times. The V call is TRBV5-4, the J call TRBJ2-7; no clear D gene. This CDR3 contains 13 residues. Trimming stripped 0 bases from V and 5 bases from J, with 9 bases between. In germline, CDR1 is SGHNT, CDR2 YYREEE (reference sequence). CDR3 sequence (DNA): TGTGCCAGCAGCTTGGCCGGCGGCAACGAGCAGTACTTC. This translates into CASSLAGGNEQYF.

The rearrangement joins TRBV28 to TRBJ2-1; TRBD1 might be the D (6 bases). The germline gives CDR1 MDHEN, CDR2 SYDVKM. This CDR3 contains 13 residues. V shed 10 bases and J shed 9 bases, with 19 bases lying between them. CDR3 amino acids: CATDKFRGGEQFF. The CDR3 DNA reads TGTGCCACCGATAAATTCAGGGGCGGTGAGCAGTTCTTC. Combining the CDR3 with reference TRBV28 and TRBJ2-1 gives the whole variable domain DVKVTQSSRYLVKRTGEKVFLECVQDMDHENMFWYRQDPGLGLRLIYFSYDVKMKEKGDIPEGYSVSREKKERFSLILESASTNQTSMYLCATDKFRGGEQFFGPGTRLTVL.

The chain has TRBV18 and TRBJ1-6, with a possible D match to TRBD1 (5 bases). Germline V lookup: CDR1 KGHSH, CDR2 LQKENI. The CDR3 runs 14 residues. Deletions cut 5 bases from V and 7 bases from J, with 12 bases between. CDR3 loop: CASSKGPGNSPLHF. In nucleotides, the CDR3 is TGTGCCAGCTCAAAGGGGCCTGGGAATTCACCCCTCCACTTT.